This TCR beta chain appears in the sequencing data of a study of cytomegalovirus exposure and HLA in healthy donors. PCR amplification relied on 60 Vbeta primers (plus 13 Jbeta primers). Sequencing used immunoSEQ multiplex PCR; TCRdb keeps in-frame clones, though not all of them. Of about 150,000 clones listed, 88% were seen once; the top ten hold 0.45% to 0.55%. CDR1 and CDR2 (germline): SGHNT, YYREEE (reference sequence). V trimming: 2 bases; J trimming: 4 bases; junction bases outside the gene matches: 4. This CDR3 is 14 amino acids long. The receptor was derived from a woman in her thirties or forties in good health and CMV-seronegative. The sample comprised PBMCs. The chain combines TRBV5-4 with TRBJ1-2; 8 positions match TRBD1. The CDR3 DNA reads as TGTGCCAGCAGCTTCCGGGACAGGAGCTATGGCTACACCTTC. It is translated as CASSFRDRSYGYTF.